This T cell receptor (beta chain) was sequenced for a study of blood T cell repertoires in COVID-19. About the study: The study drew acute and convalescent COVID-19 samples from the United States, Italy and Spain.

Measured with immunoSEQ multiplex PCR; TCRdb has only the in-frame clones, and not every one. The data show 150,000 to 200,000 clones, about 88% seen once. The V end lost 5 bases, the J end lost 0 bases, and 18 bases lay between the germline ends. The germline V gene encodes CDR1 SGHVS and CDR2 FQNEAQ. The CDR3 length is 17 residues. This TCR came from a human donor in a cohort sampled during active COVID-19. This chain uses TRBV7-8 with TRBJ2-3, with D perhaps matching TRBD1 (6 bases). The sequenced material came from peripheral blood. Written as DNA, the CDR3 is TGTGCCAGCAGCCTTTCAGTTGGGGGCTCTAGCACAGATACGCAGTATTTT. This codes for CASSLSVGGSSTDTQYF.